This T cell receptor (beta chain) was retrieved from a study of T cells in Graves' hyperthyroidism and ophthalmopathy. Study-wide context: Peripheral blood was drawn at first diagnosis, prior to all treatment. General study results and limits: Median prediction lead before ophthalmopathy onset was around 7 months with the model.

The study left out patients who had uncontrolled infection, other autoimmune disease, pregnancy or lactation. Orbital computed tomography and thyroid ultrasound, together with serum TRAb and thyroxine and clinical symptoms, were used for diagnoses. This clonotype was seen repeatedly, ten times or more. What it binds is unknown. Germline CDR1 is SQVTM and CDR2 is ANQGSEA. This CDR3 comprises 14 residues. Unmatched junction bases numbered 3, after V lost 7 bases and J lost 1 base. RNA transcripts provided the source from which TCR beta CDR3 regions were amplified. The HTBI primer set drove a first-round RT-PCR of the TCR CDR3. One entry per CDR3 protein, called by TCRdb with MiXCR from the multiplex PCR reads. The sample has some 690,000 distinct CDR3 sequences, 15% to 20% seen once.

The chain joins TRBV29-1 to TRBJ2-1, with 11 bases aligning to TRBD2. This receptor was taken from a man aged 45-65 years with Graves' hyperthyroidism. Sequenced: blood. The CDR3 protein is CSAGTSGSYNEQFF. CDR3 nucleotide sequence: TGCAGCGCTGGGACTAGCGGTTCCTACAATGAGCAGTTCTTC.